These 8 T cell receptor beta chains originate from one sample sequenced in a study of tumor-infiltrating lymphocytes in oesophageal squamous cell carcinoma. Each CDR3 protein gets one entry after TCRdb re-called the PCR reads with MiXCR. The sample holds approximately 12,000 distinct CDR3 sequences; around 50% are singletons and the top ten take about 45%. Input material: esophageal tumor tissue. The source is a female donor with esophageal squamous cell carcinoma.

This clonotype came up many times. The rearrangement links TRBV14 to TRBJ2-2; no definite D call. From germline, CDR1 is SGHDN and CDR2 FVKESK. The CDR3 has 15 residues. V lost 1 base to trimming and J lost 3 bases, with 9 bases between them. The CDR3 here is CASSQVTSDTGELFF. The CDR3 DNA follows: TGTGCCAGCAGCCAAGTGACTTCGGACACCGGGGAGCTGTTTTTT.

Sample share makes this clonotype medium-sized. J is TRBJ2-5 and V is TRBV24-1; TRBD1 might be the D (6 bases). The CDR3 consists of 15 residues. V was pared by 2 bases and J by 1 base, with 10 bases between. Germline values: CDR1 KGHDR, CDR2 SFDVKD. The CDR3 spells CATSDWQGSQETQYF. The CDR3, as DNA: TGTGCCACCAGTGATTGGCAGGGGTCCCAAGAGACCCAGTACTTC.

The chain couples TRBV12-3 or TRBV12-4 to TRBJ1-1; TRBD1 is a possible D gene (5 bases). The CDR3 has 12 residues. V was cut by 4 bases and J by 9 bases, with 12 bases left in between. The chain's CDR3 is CASSYWGWKAFF. The CDR3 DNA is TGTGCCAGCAGTTATTGGGGCTGGAAAGCTTTCTTT.

This clonotype was seen only a few times. V and J are TRBV5-1 and TRBJ2-5; TRBD2 aligns across 12 bases. The V gene's germline CDR1 is SGHRS and CDR2 YFSETQ. CDR3 length equals 17 residues. After removal of 4 bases from V and 5 bases from J, the junction contained 12 bases not matched to a gene. Here the CDR3 DNA reads TGCGCCAGCAGCCGAACTCTAGCGGGAGGGCCAGGGGAGACCCAGTACTTC. As protein: CASSRTLAGGPGETQYF. Based on the CDR3 plus reference TRBV5-1 and TRBJ2-5, the full variable domain is KAGVTQTPRYLIKTRGQQVTLSCSPISGHRSVSWYQQTPGQGLQFLFEYFSETQRNKGNFPGRFSGRQFSNSRSEMNVSTLELGDSALYLCASSRTLAGGPGETQYFGPGTRLLVL.

As to this clonotype: Given the absence of the conserved phenylalanine or tryptophan at the CDR3 end, a read error is likely. No DNA is shown, since the ends of the CDR3 on it are uncertain; the CDR3 is the one TCRdb lists. The J gene is TRBJ1-1, the V gene TRBV7-2; TRBD1, the table's D call, was not compared with the DNA. The germline gives CDR1 SGHTA, CDR2 FQGNSA. The CDR3 sequence runs 14 residues, both termini included. CDR3 region: CASSLRVVSSSSAP.

This clonotype has ten or more counts. The chain couples TRBV5-8 to TRBJ2-1; the D gene is possibly TRBD1 (5 bases). V lost 4 bases and J lost 4, with 15 bases in between. The CDR3 sequence is 15 residues long. The germline V gene has CDR1 SGHTS and CDR2 YDEGEE. The CDR3 loop reads CASSPGLPGYNEQFF. The CDR3 DNA sequence: TGTGCCAGCAGCCCGGGCCTCCCAGGGTACAATGAGCAGTTCTTC.

This chain links TRBV7-4 with TRBJ2-1, with TRBD2 matching 11 bases. The J call may be in error: the DNA end matches TRBJ2-7 better. The CDR3 sequence is 15 residues long. Germline V lookup: CDR1 SGHVT, CDR2 SQSDAQ. CDR3 protein: CASSRISGGAHTQYF. In DNA, the CDR3 is TGTGCCAGCAGCCGTATTAGCGGGGGGGCACATACGCAGTACTTC.

This clonotype was detected once. This chain connects TRBV6-1 to TRBJ2-1; D gene uncertain. The J call may be mistaken, given a closer DNA end match to TRBJ2-3. The CDR3 is 12 residues long. From germline, CDR1 is MNHNS and CDR2 SASEGT. This CDR3 is CASSEWGTTQYF. CDR3 DNA: TGTGCCAGCAGTGAATGGGGTACTACGCAGTATTTT.